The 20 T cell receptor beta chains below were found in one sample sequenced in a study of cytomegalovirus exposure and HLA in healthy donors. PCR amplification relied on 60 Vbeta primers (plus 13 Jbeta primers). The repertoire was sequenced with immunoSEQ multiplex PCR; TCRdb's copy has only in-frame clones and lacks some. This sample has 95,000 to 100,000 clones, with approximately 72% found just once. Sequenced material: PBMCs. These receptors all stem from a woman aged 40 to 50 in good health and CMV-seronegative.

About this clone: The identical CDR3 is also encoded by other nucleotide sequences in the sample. The CDR3 loop reads CASSVMEKAISYEQYF. DNA of the CDR3: TGTGCCAGCAGCGTGATGGAGAAAGCAATAAGTTACGAGCAGTACTTC. The J gene is TRBJ2-7, the V gene TRBV9; no clear D. This CDR3 has 16 amino acids. CDR1 and CDR2 from the germline V gene are SGDLS and YYNGEE. Trimming removed 2 bases from V and 4 bases from J, with 19 bases in between. Supplemented by reference TRBV9 and TRBJ2-7, the full variable domain reads DSGVTQTPKHLITATGQRVTLRCSPRSGDLSVYWYQQSLDQGLQFLIQYYNGEERAKGNILERFSAQQFPDLHSELNLSSLELGDSALYFCASSVMEKAISYEQYFGPGTRLTVT.

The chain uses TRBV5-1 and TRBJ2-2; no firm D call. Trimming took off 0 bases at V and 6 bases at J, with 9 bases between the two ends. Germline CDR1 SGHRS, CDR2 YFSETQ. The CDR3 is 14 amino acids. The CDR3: CASSLGYSPGELFF. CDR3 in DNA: TGCGCCAGCAGCTTGGGATATAGTCCCGGGGAGCTGTTTTTT.

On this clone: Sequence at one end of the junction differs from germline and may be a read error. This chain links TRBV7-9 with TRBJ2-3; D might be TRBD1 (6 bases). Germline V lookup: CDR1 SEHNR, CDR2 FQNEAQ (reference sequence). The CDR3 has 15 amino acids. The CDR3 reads CSSSPSGAPTDTQYF. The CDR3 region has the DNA TGTTCCAGCAGCCCCTCAGGGGCGCCCACAGATACGCAGTATTTT.

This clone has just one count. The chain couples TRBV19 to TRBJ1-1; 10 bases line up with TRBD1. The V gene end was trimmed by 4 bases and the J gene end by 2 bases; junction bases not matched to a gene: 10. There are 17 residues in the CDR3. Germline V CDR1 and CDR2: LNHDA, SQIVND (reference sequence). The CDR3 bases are TGTGCCAGTAGTAGGGACAGGGGAAACCTACCTAACACTGAAGCTTTCTTT. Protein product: CASSRDRGNLPNTEAFF.

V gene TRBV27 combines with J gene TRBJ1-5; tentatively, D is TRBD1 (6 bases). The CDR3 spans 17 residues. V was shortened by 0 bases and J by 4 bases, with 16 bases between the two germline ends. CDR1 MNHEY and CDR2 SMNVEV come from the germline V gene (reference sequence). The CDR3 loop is CASSLSMVRGLNQPQHF. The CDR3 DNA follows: TGTGCCAGCAGTTTATCGATGGTCAGGGGTCTTAATCAGCCCCAGCATTTT.

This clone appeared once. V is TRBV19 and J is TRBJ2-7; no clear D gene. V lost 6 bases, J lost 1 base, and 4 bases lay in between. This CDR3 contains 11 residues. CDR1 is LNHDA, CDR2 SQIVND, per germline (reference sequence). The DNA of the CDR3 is TGTGCCAGTAGCCTTTCCTACGAGCAGTACTTC. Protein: CASSLSYEQYF.

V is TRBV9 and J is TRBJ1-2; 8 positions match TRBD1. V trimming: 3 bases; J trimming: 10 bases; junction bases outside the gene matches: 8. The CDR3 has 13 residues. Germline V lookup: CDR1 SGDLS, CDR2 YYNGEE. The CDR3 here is CASSAVTGGHYTF. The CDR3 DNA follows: TGTGCCAGCAGCGCAGTTACAGGGGGTCACTACACCTTC.

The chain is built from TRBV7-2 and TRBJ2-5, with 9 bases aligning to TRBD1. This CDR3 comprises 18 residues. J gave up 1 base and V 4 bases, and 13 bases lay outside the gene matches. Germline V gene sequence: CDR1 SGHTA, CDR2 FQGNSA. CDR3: CASSSYRGRLASQETQYF. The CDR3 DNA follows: TGTGCCAGCAGCTCTTACAGGGGGCGCCTGGCGAGCCAAGAGACCCAGTACTTC.

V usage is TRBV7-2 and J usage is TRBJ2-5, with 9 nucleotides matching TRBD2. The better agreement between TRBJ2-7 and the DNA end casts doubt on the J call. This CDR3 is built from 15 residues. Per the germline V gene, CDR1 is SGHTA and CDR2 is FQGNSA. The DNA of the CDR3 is TGTGCCAGCAGCTTAGGGGTAGCGGGGGTCTACGAGCAGTACTTC. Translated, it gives CASSLGVAGVYEQYF.

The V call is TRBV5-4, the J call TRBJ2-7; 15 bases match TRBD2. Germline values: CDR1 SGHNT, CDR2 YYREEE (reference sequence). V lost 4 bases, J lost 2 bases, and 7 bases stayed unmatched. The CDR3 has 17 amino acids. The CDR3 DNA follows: TGTGCCAGCAGCCAAAACTGGACTAGCGGGGGGGCCTACGAGCAGTACTTC. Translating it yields CASSQNWTSGGAYEQYF.

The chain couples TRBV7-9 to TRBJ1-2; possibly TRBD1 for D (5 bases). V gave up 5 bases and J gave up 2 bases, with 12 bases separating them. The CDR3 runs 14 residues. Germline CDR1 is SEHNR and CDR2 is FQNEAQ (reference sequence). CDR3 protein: CASSPQTENYGYTF. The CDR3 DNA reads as TGTGCCAGCAGCCCACAGACAGAGAACTATGGCTACACCTTC.

CDR3 sequence reads: CASSLGLVTYNEQFF. The CDR3 DNA reads as TGTGCCAGCAGCTTAGGACTAGTCACTTACAATGAGCAGTTCTTC. V is TRBV7-9 and J is TRBJ2-1, with D possibly being TRBD2 (6 bases). CDR3 length equals 15 residues. V gave up 1 base and J gave up 4 bases, with 11 bases separating them. Germline CDR1 and CDR2: SEHNR and FQNEAQ (reference sequence).

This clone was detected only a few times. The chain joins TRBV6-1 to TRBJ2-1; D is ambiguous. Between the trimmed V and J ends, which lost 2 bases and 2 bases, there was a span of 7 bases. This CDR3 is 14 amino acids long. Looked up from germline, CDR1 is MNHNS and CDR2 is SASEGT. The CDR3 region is CASSEWAAYNEQFF. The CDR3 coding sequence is TGTGCCAGCAGTGAATGGGCAGCCTACAATGAGCAGTTCTTC.

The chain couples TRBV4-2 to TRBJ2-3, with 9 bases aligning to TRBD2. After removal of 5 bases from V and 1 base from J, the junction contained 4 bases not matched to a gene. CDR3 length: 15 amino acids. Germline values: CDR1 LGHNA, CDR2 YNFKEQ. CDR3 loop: CASSIRTSGTDTQYF. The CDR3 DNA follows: TGTGCCAGCAGCATCCGGACTAGCGGCACAGATACGCAGTATTTT.

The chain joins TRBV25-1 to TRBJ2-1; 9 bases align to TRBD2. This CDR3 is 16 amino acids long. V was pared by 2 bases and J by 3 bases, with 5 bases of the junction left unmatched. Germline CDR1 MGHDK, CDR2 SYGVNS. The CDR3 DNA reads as TGTGCCAGCAGTGAAATCGCTAGCGGGGTCTACAATGAGCAGTTCTTC. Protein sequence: CASSEIASGVYNEQFF.

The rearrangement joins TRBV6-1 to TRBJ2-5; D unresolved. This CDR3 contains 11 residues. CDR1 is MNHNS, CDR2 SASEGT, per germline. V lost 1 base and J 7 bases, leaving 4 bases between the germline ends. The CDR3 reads CASSEVWTQYF. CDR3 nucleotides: TGTGCCAGCAGTGAAGTCTGGACCCAGTACTTC.

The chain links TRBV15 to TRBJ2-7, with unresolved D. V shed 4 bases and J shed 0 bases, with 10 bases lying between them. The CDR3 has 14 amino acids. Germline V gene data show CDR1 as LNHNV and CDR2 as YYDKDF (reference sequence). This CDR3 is CATSTLQNSYEQYF. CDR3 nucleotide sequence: TGTGCCACCAGCACTCTACAGAACTCCTACGAGCAGTACTTC.

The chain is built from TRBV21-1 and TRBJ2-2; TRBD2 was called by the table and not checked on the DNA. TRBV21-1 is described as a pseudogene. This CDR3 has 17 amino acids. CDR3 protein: CATRGGLAGGRTGELFF. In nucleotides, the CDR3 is TGTGCCACTAGAGGTGGGCTAGCGGGAGGGCGCACCGGGGAGCTGTTTTTT.

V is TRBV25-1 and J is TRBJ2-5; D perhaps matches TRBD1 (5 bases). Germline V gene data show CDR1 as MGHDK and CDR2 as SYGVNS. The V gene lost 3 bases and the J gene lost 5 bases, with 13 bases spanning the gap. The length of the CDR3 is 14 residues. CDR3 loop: CASSDWGVQETQYF. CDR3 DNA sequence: TGTGCCAGCAGTGATTGGGGCGTACAGGAGACCCAGTACTTC.

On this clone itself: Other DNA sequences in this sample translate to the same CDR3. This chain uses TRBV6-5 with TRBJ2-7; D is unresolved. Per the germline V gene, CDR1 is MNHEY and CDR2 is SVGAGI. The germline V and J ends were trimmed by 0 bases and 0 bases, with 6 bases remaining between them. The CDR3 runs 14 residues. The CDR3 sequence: CASSYSRSSYEQYF. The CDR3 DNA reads TGTGCCAGCAGTTACTCGAGGAGCTCCTACGAGCAGTACTTC.